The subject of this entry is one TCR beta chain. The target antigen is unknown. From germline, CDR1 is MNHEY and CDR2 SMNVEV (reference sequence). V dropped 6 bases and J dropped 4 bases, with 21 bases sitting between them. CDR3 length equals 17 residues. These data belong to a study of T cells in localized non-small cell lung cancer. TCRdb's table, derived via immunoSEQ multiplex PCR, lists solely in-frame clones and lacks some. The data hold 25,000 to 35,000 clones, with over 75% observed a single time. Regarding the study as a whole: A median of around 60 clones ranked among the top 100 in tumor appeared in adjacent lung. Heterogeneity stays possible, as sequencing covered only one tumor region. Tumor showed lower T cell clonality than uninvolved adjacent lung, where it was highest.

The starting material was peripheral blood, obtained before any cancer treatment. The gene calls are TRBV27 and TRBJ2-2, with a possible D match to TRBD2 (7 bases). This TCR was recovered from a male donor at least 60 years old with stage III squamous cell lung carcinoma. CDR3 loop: CASSLTLGGRVTGELFF. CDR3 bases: TGTGCCAGCAGCCTAACTTTGGGGGGGCGCGTCACCGGGGAGCTGTTTTTT.